The clone carrying this TCR beta chain was recorded a few times. Its antigen is as yet unknown. This record belongs to a study of T cells in Graves' hyperthyroidism and ophthalmopathy. Study-level results: Blood samples included most of the expanded thyroid clonotypes exceeding 0.001.

TCR beta CDR3 sequences were amplified from RNA transcripts. Researchers ran a first-round RT-PCR on the TCR CDR3 using the HTBI primer set. Each CDR3 protein is one row after TCRdb ran MiXCR on the multiplex PCR reads. The sample holds approximately 610,000 distinct CDR3 sequences, under 15% seen once. Each ophthalmopathy patient scored at least 3 on the Clinical Activity Score and at least 4 on NOSPECS grade, with duration under 3 months. Exclusion of patients followed from uncontrolled infection, other autoimmune disease, pregnancy or lactation. Fresh peripheral blood, under 13 ml, yielded the PBMCs. This receptor was identified in a woman aged 40 to 50 with Graves' ophthalmopathy. The sample was blood.

In nucleotides, the CDR3 is TGCAGTGCTAGAGACCCGGGGGGAAAGAGGTACGAGCAGTACTTC. Its protein product is CSARDPGGKRYEQYF. The chain uses TRBV20-1 and TRBJ2-7; 7 nucleotides align to TRBD2. Losses at the gene ends were 0 bases for V and 4 bases for J; bases not matched to a gene: 9. This CDR3 has 15 amino acids. Germline V gene sequence: CDR1 DFQATT, CDR2 SNEGSKA (reference sequence).